The rows below give T cell receptor beta chains drawn from one sample of a study of OX40 agonist ivuxolimab in advanced cancers. TCRdb keeps only in-frame clones here, not all; method: immunoSEQ multiplex PCR. The sample contains tens of thousands of clones, around 94% of which appear only once. Sample: CD4+ or CD8+ T cells sorted from blood, taken in a trial of the OX40 agonist ivuxolimab. Every receptor here comes from an adult with an advanced solid tumor such as melanoma, head and neck, liver or kidney cancer. CDR3s include the opening cysteine and the closing phenylalanine or tryptophan. D genes are given only for firm matches. Not all rows give a size; the values are once, few, many and, for expanded clones, a class.

TRBJ2-7 | TRBV29-1 | . | . | TGCAGCGTTGAAGAAGAGCAGGGCCGGCCCTACGAGCAGTACTTC | CSVEEEQGRPYEQYF
TRBJ2-5 | TRBV7-9 | . | . | TGTGCCAGCGGGTGGGGGGTCTTGGAGACCCAGTACTTC | CASGWGVLETQYF
TRBJ2-3 | TRBV9 | . | . | TGTGCCAGCAGCGTAGGTCTACGGATCACAGATACGCAGTATTTT | CASSVGLRITDTQYF
TRBJ2-1 | TRBV5-1 | . | . | TGCGCCAGCAGCTTGGAGGCTAGCCCAGCCTACAATGAGCAGTTCTTC | CASSLEASPAYNEQFF
TRBJ2-3 | TRBV6-4 | . | TRBD2 | TGTGCCAGCAGTGAAACTAGCGGGGGCGTCACAGATACGCAGTATTTT | CASSETSGGVTDTQYF
TRBJ2-2 | TRBV2 | . | . | TGTGCCAGCAGTCTGCCCGCCTGGAACACCGGGGAGCTGTTTTTT | CASSLPAWNTGELFF
TRBJ1-5 | TRBV6-1 | . | . | TGTGCCAGCAGTGAAGCGCAAGGGTCGAATCAGCCCCAGCATTTT | CASSEAQGSNQPQHF
TRBJ2-7 | TRBV28 | . | TRBD1 | TGTGCCAGCAGTGAGGTAGGGGGCCGGGGAGAGCAGTACTTC | CASSEVGGRGEQYF
TRBJ1-2 | TRBV14 | . | . | TGTGCCAGCAGCCCCCTGGTAGGAGGGTATGGCTACACCTTC | CASSPLVGGYGYTF
TRBJ1-1 | TRBV7-9 | once | . | TGTGCCAGCAGCTCTCTACAGGGATGGACTGAAGCTTTCTTT | CASSSLQGWTEAFF
TRBJ2-7 | TRBV28 | . | . | TGTGCCAGCAGTTTATCGGCAGGGGACACCCTACGAGGGCAGTACTTC | CASSLSAGDTLRGQYF
TRBJ1-5 | TRBV6-5 | . | . | TGTGCCAGCAGTTTCACTTCTGGAAGCAATCAGCCCCAGCATTTT | CASSFTSGSNQPQHF
TRBJ2-2 | TRBV4-3 | . | TRBD2 | TGCGCCAGCAGCCCCCTAGGTAGCGGGAGAGACACCGGGGAGCTGTTTTTT | CASSPLGSGRDTGELFF
TRBJ1-1 | TRBV7-6 | . | . | TGTGCCAGCAGCTTAGACGGACACCCGAACACTGAAGCTTTCTTT | CASSLDGHPNTEAFF
TRBJ2-3 | TRBV7-9 | . | . | TGTGCCAGCACCGCTCGCGGTAGCACAGATACGCAGTATTTT | CASTARGSTDTQYF
TRBJ1-1 | TRBV9 | once | . | TGTGCCAGCAGCGTGGACCGAGGGCTGAACACTGAAGCTTTCTTT | CASSVDRGLNTEAFF
TRBJ1-1 | TRBV6-6 | . | . | TGTGCCAGCAGTTACAGAGGGACCCCCAACACTGAAGCTTTCTTT | CASSYRGTPNTEAFF
TRBJ2-7 | TRBV5-1 | . | . | TGCGCCAGCAGCTTGGCAGGAGGGACAGCGAGTACCTACGAGCAGTACTTC | CASSLAGGTASTYEQYF
TRBJ1-1 | TRBV29-1 | . | . | TGCAGCGTTGAAGATCCCCGAGGACTAAGAGGAGCTTTCTTT | CSVEDPRGLRGAFF
TRBJ1-1 | TRBV27 | . | . | TGTGCCAGCAGTTTAGGCAGGGCCGCTGAAGCTTTCTTT | CASSLGRAAEAFF
TRBJ1-2 | TRBV5-6 | . | . | TGTGCCAGCACCAAGAATAACTATGGCTACACCTTC | CASTKNNYGYTF
TRBJ2-4 | TRBV5-1 | once | . | TGCGCCAGCAGCTTCCCGGCCAGGGGAGGAAACATTCAGTACTTC | CASSFPARGGNIQYF
TRBJ1-1 | TRBV29-1 | . | TRBD1 | TGCAGCGCCTCGGACAGGGTAAACACTGAAGCTTTCTTT | CSASDRVNTEAFF
TRBJ2-7 | TRBV27 | . | . | TGTGCCAGCAGCTTGGGGGCCCCGGGGCCATACGAGCAGTACTTC | CASSLGAPGPYEQYF
TRBJ2-7 | TRBV28 | . | . | TGTGCCAGCAGTTTATGGGGCAGGAGCGTCGACGAGCAGTACTTC | CASSLWGRSVDEQYF